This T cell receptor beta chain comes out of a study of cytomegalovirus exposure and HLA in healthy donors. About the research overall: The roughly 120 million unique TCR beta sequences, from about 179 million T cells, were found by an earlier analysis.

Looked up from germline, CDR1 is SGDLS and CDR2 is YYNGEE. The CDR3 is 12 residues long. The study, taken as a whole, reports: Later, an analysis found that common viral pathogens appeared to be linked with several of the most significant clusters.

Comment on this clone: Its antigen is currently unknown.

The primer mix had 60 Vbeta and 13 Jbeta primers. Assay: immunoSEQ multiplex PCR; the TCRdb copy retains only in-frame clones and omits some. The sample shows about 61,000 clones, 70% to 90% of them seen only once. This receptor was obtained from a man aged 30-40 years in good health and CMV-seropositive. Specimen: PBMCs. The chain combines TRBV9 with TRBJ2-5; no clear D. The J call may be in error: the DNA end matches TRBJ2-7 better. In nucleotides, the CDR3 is TGTGCCAGCAGCCCCTCCACCTACGAGCAGTACTTC. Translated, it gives CASSPSTYEQYF.